Below are 17 T cell receptor beta chains sequenced from a single sample in a study of shared clonotypes between healthy human individuals. Sequencing used immunoSEQ multiplex PCR; TCRdb keeps in-frame clones, though not all of them. The sample yields approximately 1,000,000 clones, approximately 80% seen once. Sequencing was done on a sample of memory CD4+ T cells from PBMCs. The sample's subset: CD45RA-negative fraction. All receptors come from a man aged 18 to 30 in good health. Some clones in this sample may be carry-over from other donors' samples.

The chain has TRBV5-5 and TRBJ2-6; no clear D. This CDR3 is 16 amino acids long. Trimming cost V 0 bases and J 2 bases, with 9 bases left between them. Per germline, CDR1 SGHKS and CDR2 YYEKEE (reference sequence). CDR3 in amino acids: CASSLAGLTGANVLTF. Written as DNA, the CDR3 is TGTGCCAGCAGCTTGGCGGGTCTTACTGGGGCCAACGTCCTGACTTTC.

The chain uses TRBV7-9 and TRBJ1-5, with 7 positions matching TRBD1. The CDR3 has 13 residues. Per germline, CDR1 SEHNR and CDR2 FQNEAQ (reference sequence). V dropped 4 bases and J dropped 4; count of bases not matched to a gene: 1. The CDR3 nucleotides are TGTGCCAGCAGCTCGACAGGGAATCAGCCCCAGCATTTT. Translated, it gives CASSSTGNQPQHF.

The sample holds a few counts of this clone. The chain carries TRBV27 and TRBJ1-1, with 7 bases lining up with TRBD1. The V and J ends lost 7 bases and 5 bases, in that order; junction bases with no gene match: 7. The CDR3 runs to 13 residues. CDR1 and CDR2 (germline): MNHEY, SMNVEV (reference sequence). The CDR3 region has the DNA TGTGCCAGCATCCAACAGGGGACGACTGAAGCTTTCTTT. Protein product: CASIQQGTTEAFF.

The chain combines TRBV7-3 with TRBJ2-3, with TRBD2 matching over 13 bases. Germline-derived CDR1 and CDR2 are SGHTA and FQGTGA. The CDR3 has 17 residues. Trimming removed 5 bases from V and 5 bases from J; junction bases left unmatched: 10. In DNA form, the CDR3 reads TGTGCCAGCAGCGCCCTACTAGCGGGAGGGCCCGGAGATACGCAGTATTTT. It encodes CASSALLAGGPGDTQYF.

The sample holds a few counts of this clone. The V call is TRBV2, the J call TRBJ1-1; D uncertain. V lost 5 bases to trimming and J lost 8 bases, with 12 bases between them. The CDR3 sequence is 12 residues long. CDR1 SNHLY and CDR2 FYNNEI come from the germline V gene. CDR3 sequence (DNA): TGTGCCAGCAGTTCCGACGGCGGAGAAGCTTTCTTT. This sequence encodes CASSSDGGEAFF.

J is TRBJ2-3 and V is TRBV5-1, with TRBD1 as a possible D gene (6 bases). Trimming stripped 0 bases from V and 0 bases from J, with 11 bases between. This CDR3 is built from 16 residues. Germline-derived CDR1 and CDR2 are SGHRS and YFSETQ. CDR3 loop: CASSLGRQDSTDTQYF. In nucleotides, the CDR3 is TGCGCCAGCAGCTTGGGGAGACAGGACAGCACAGATACGCAGTATTTT.

The V gene is TRBV7-1, the J gene TRBJ2-3, with D uncertain. TRBV7-1 is identified as an open reading frame with a role that is uncertain. V was cut by 4 bases and J by 2 bases, with 13 bases left in between. The CDR3 runs to 15 residues. The CDR3 sequence is CASSLGRQSTDTQYF. CDR3 sequence (DNA): TGTGCCAGCAGCTTAGGTCGACAATCCACAGATACGCAGTATTTT.

Notes on this clone: Within the sample, other DNA sequences also encode this same CDR3. The V and J genes are TRBV5-1 and TRBJ2-5, with 10 bases aligning to TRBD1. Germline loops: CDR1 SGHRS, CDR2 YFSETQ. With V trimmed by 4 bases and J by 3 bases, 6 bases remained unmatched. The CDR3 loop spans 15 amino acids. The CDR3: CASSLTGTGEETQYF. In DNA, the CDR3 is TGCGCCAGCAGCCTTACCGGGACAGGGGAAGAGACCCAGTACTTC.

This chain joins TRBV4-1 and TRBJ1-2; D is perhaps TRBD1 (5 bases). In germline, CDR1 is MGHRA, CDR2 YSYEKL. Trimming stripped 0 bases from V and 5 bases from J, with 19 bases between. The CDR3 is made up of 17 amino acids. CDR3 residues: CASSQDQPGGVRYGYTF. CDR3 DNA: TGCGCCAGCAGCCAAGATCAGCCAGGAGGGGTTAGGTATGGCTACACCTTC.

The chain carries TRBV10-3 and TRBJ1-1; D is possibly TRBD1 (5 bases). Germline V lookup: CDR1 ENHRY, CDR2 SYGVKD. With 4 bases removed from V and 6 bases from J, the gap between germline ends came to 9 bases. This CDR3 comprises 12 residues. The CDR3 region is CAISGQGPEAFF. The CDR3 DNA reads as TGTGCCATCAGTGGGCAGGGTCCTGAAGCTTTCTTT.

This clone has a single count. Within the sample, other DNA sequences also encode this same CDR3. This sequence joins TRBV29-1 and TRBJ1-2; D unclear. Germline V gives CDR1 SQVTM, CDR2 ANQGSEA. Trimming cost V 4 bases and J 2 bases, with 8 bases left between them. The CDR3 runs 12 residues. The CDR3 DNA reads TGCAGCGTTGTCGAAGGGAACTATGGCTACACCTTC. It translates to CSVVEGNYGYTF.

The chain combines TRBV7-3 with TRBJ2-7; 7 nucleotides line up with TRBD2. The V gene end was trimmed by 4 bases and the J gene end by 3 bases; junction bases not matched to a gene: 6. Germline loops: CDR1 SGHTA, CDR2 FQGTGA. CDR3 length: 14 amino acids. DNA of the CDR3: TGTGCCAGCAGCTACCCAGGGAGGGGCTACGAGCAGTACTTC. It codes for CASSYPGRGYEQYF.

Many counts were recorded for this clone. The V and J genes are TRBV19 and TRBJ2-1, with 8 bases identical to TRBD2. The CDR3 covers 14 residues. Trimming cost V 6 bases and J 12 bases; bases outside gene matches: 13. The germline V gene has CDR1 LNHDA and CDR2 SQIVND (reference sequence). The CDR3 DNA is TGTGCCAGTAGGCCCGGGACTAGTATATTGGGGCAGTTCTTC. Translated: CASRPGTSILGQFF. Full variable domain (rest looked up from reference TRBV19 and TRBJ2-1): DGGITQSPKYLFRKEGQNVTLSCEQNLNHDAMYWYRQDPGQGLRLIYYSQIVNDFQKGDIAEGYSVSREKKESFPLTVTSAQKNPTAFYLCASRPGTSILGQFFGPGTRLTVL.

The chain recombines TRBV28 with TRBJ2-7; 10 nucleotides agree with TRBD2. The CDR3 is 16 amino acids. The V gene's germline CDR1 is MDHEN and CDR2 SYDVKM. V trimming: 4 bases; J trimming: 2 bases; junction bases outside the gene matches: 8. The CDR3 protein is CASSSSGTSEAYEQYF. The CDR3 region has the DNA TGTGCCAGCAGTTCCTCCGGGACTAGCGAGGCCTACGAGCAGTACTTC. The variable domain in full, with the rest retrieved from reference TRBV28 and TRBJ2-7, is DVKVTQSSRYLVKRTGEKVFLECVQDMDHENMFWYRQDPGLGLRLIYFSYDVKMKEKGDIPEGYSVSREKKERFSLILESASTNQTSMYLCASSSSGTSEAYEQYFGPGTRLTVT.

This clone has only one observation. This rearrangement joins TRBV6-1 to TRBJ2-7; TRBD2 agrees at 8 bases. V lost 0 bases, J lost 6 bases, and 7 bases stayed unmatched. The CDR3 loop spans 15 amino acids. Germline V gene sequence: CDR1 MNHNS, CDR2 SASEGT. This CDR3 is CASSEAGRETGEQYF. DNA for the CDR3: TGTGCCAGCAGTGAAGCCGGGAGGGAGACCGGCGAGCAGTACTTC.

V and J are TRBV15 and TRBJ2-3; 7 nucleotides match TRBD1. Germline CDR1 LNHNV, CDR2 YYDKDF (reference sequence). V lost 3 bases and J lost 2; bases outside the gene matches: 14. The CDR3 consists of 18 residues. The CDR3 sequence is CATSSQLDRDRLTDTQYF. In DNA, the CDR3 is TGTGCCACCAGCAGCCAACTTGACCGGGACAGACTCACAGATACGCAGTATTTT.

The rearrangement uses TRBV5-4 and TRBJ2-1; 9 bases fit TRBD1. CDR1 is SGHNT and CDR2 is YYREEE in the germline V gene (reference sequence). This CDR3 is 15 amino acids long. The J segment lost 3 bases and the V segment lost 5 bases, leaving 6 bases of the junction unmatched. The DNA for the CDR3 is TGTGCCAGCAGGGAGGACAGGGGTGGCTACAATGAGCAGTTCTTC. Protein product: CASREDRGGYNEQFF. The variable domain in full, with the rest retrieved from reference TRBV5-4 and TRBJ2-1, is ETGVTQSPTHLIKTRGQQVTLRCSSQSGHNTVSWYQQALGQGPQFIFQYYREEENGRGNFPPRFSGLQFPNYSSELNVNALELDDSALYLCASREDRGGYNEQFFGPGTRLTVL.